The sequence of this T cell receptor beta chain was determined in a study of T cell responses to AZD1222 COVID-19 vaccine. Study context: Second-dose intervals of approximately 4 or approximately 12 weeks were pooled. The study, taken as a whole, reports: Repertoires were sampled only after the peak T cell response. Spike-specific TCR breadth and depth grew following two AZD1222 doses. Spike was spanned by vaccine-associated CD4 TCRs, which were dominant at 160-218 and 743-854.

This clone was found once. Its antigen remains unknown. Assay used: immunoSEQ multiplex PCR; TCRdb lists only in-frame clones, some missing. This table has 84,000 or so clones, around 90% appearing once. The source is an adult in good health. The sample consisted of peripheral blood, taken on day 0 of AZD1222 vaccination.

The CDR3 DNA reads TGCGCCAGCAGCTTGGGAATGAACACTGAAGCTTTCTTT. Residues: CASSLGMNTEAFF. The chain couples TRBV5-1 to TRBJ1-1; no definite D call. Trimming removed 0 bases at V and 0 bases at J, with 3 bases between. The CDR3 loop spans 13 amino acids. Germline V gene lookup returns CDR1 SGHRS and CDR2 YFSETQ.